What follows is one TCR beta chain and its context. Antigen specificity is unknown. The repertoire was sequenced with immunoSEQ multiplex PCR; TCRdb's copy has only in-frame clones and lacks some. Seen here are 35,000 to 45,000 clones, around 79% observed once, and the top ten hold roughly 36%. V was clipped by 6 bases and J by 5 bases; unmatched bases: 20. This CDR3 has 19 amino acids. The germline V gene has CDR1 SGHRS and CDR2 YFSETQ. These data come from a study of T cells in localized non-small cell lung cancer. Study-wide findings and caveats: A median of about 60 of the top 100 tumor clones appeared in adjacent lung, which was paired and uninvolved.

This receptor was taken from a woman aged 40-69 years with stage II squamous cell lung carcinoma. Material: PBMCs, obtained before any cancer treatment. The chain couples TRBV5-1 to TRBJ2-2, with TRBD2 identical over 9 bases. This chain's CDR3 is CASMATGTSGRLRTGELFF. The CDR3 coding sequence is TGCGCCAGCATGGCGACAGGAACGAGCGGGAGGTTGAGGACCGGGGAGCTGTTTTTT.